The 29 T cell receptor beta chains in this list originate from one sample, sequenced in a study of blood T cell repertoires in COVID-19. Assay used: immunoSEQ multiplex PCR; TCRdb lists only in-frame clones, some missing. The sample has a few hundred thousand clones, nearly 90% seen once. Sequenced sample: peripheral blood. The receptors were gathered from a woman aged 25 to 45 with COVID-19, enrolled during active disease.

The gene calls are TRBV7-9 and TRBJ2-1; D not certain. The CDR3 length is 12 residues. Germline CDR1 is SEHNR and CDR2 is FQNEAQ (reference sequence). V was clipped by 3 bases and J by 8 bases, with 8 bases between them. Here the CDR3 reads CASSFQVYEQFF. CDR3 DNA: TGTGCCAGCAGCTTTCAGGTCTATGAGCAGTTCTTC.

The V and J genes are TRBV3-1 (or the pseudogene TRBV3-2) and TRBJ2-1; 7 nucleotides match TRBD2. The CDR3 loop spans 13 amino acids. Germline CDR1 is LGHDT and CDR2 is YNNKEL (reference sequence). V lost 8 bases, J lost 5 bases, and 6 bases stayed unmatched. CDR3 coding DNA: TGTGCCAGCGAGGGGCTAGCGGACAATGAGCAGTTCTTC. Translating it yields CASEGLADNEQFF.

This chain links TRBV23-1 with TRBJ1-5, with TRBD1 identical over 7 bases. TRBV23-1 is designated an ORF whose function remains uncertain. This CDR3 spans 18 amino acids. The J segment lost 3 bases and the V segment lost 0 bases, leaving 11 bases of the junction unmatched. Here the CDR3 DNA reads TGCGCCAGCAGTCAATCTAGGCCACCAAGGGGGCTCAATCAGCCCCAGCATTTT. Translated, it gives CASSQSRPPRGLNQPQHF.

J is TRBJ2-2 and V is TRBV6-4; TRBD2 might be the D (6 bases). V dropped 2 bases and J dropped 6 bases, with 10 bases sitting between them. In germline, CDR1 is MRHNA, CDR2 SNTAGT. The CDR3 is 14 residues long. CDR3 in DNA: TGTGCCAGCAGTGACACTAGCAGGGCCGGGGAGCTGTTTTTT. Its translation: CASSDTSRAGELFF.

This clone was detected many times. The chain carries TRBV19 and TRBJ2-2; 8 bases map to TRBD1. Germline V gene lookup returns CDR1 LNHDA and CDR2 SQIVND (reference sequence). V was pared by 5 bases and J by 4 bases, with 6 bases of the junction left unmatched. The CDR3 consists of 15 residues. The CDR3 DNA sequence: TGTGCCAGTAGTTCGGGACAGGAGGTCACCGGGGAGCTGTTTTTT. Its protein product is CASSSGQEVTGELFF.

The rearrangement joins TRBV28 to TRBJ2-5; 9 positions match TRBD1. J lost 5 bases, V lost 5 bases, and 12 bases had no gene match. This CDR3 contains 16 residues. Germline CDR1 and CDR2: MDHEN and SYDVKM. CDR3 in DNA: TGTGCCAGCAGTCAGAGACCGGGACAGGGTTGGGAGACCCAGTACTTC. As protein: CASSQRPGQGWETQYF.

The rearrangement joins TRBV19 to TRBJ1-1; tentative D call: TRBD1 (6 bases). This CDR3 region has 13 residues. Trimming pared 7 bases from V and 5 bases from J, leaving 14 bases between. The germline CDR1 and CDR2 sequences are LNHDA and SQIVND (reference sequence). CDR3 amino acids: CASTAGAITEAFF. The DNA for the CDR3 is TGTGCCAGTACCGCAGGGGCGATTACTGAAGCTTTCTTT.

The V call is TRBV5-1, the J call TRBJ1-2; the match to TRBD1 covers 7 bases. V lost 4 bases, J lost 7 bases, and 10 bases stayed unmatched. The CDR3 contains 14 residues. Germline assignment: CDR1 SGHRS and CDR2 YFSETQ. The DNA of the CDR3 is TGCGCCAGCAGCGTCGACGGGAGGGGGCCTGGCTACACCTTC. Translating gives CASSVDGRGPGYTF.

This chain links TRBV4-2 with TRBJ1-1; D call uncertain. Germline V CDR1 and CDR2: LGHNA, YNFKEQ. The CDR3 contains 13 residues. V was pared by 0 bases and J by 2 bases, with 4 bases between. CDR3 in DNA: TGTGCCAGCAGCCAAGAATTAAACACTGAAGCTTTCTTT. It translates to CASSQELNTEAFF.

The CDR3 DNA reads as TGCGCCAGCAGCCCAGGGACTAAGGGCACGGAGACCCAGTACTTC. This codes for CASSPGTKGTETQYF. This chain connects TRBV4-1 to TRBJ2-5; 7 positions match TRBD2. V lost 4 bases to trimming and J lost 5 bases; unmatched junction nucleotides: 10. Germline V gives CDR1 MGHRA, CDR2 YSYEKL. This CDR3 region has 15 residues.

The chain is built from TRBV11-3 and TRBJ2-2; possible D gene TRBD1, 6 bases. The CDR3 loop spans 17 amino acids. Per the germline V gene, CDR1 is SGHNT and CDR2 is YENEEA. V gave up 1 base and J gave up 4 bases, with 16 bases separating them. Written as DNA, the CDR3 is TGTGCCAGCAGCTTAGGGATGCCCCCCAGGGGCACCGGGGAGCTGTTTTTT. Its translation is CASSLGMPPRGTGELFF. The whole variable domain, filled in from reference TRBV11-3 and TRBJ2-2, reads EAGVVQSPRYKIIEKKQPVAFWCNPISGHNTLYWYLQNLGQGPELLIRYENEEAVDDSQLPKDRFSAERLKGVDSTLKIQPAELGDSAVYLCASSLGMPPRGTGELFFGEGSRLTVL.

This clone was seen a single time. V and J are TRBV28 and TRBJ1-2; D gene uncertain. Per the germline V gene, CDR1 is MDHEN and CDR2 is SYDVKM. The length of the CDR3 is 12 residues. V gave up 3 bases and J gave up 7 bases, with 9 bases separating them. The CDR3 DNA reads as TGTGCCAGCAGTTTCCGCGACACTGGCTACACCTTC. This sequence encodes CASSFRDTGYTF.

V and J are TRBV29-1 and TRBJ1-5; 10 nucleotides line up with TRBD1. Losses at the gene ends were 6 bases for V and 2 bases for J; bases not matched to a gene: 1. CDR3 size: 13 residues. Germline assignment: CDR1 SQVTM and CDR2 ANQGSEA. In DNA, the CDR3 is TGCAGCGTCGGGACAGGGGGCAATCAGCCCCAGCATTTT. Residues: CSVGTGGNQPQHF.

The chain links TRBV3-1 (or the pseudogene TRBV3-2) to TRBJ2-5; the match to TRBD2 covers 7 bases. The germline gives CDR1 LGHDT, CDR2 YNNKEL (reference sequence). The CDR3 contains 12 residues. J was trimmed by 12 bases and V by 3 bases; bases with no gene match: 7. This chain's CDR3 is CASSQSGGAEYF. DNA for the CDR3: TGTGCCAGCAGCCAGTCGGGAGGTGCTGAGTACTTC.

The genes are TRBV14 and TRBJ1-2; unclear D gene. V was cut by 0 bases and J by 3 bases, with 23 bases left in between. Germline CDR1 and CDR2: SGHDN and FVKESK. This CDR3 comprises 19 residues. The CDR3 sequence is CASSQDEKEQLIEYYGYTF. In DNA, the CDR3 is TGTGCCAGCAGCCAAGATGAAAAAGAACAGCTAATCGAGTACTATGGCTACACCTTC.

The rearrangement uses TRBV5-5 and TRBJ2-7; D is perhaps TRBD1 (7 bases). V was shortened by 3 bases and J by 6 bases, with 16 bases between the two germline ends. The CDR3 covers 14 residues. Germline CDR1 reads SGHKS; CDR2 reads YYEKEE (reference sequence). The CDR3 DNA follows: TGTGCCAGCAGCTCGGGCAGGGGGGCGGTCGAGCAGTACGTC. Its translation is CASSSGRGAVEQYV.

CDR3 DNA sequence: TGTGCCAGCAGTTACCCGGGACAGGGTACCGGGGAGCTGTTTTTT. This codes for CASSYPGQGTGELFF. The chain uses TRBV6-5 and TRBJ2-2; 9 bases fit TRBD1. Germline-derived CDR1 and CDR2 are MNHEY and SVGAGI. This CDR3 comprises 15 residues. The V and J ends lost 2 bases and 5 bases, in that order; junction bases with no gene match: 3.

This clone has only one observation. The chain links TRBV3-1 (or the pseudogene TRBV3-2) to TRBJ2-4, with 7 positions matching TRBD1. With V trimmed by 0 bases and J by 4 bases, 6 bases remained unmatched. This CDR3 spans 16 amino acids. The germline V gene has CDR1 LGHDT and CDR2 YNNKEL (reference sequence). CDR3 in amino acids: CASSQDPGTEKNIQYF. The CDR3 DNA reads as TGTGCCAGCAGCCAAGATCCCGGGACAGAGAAAAACATTCAGTACTTC.

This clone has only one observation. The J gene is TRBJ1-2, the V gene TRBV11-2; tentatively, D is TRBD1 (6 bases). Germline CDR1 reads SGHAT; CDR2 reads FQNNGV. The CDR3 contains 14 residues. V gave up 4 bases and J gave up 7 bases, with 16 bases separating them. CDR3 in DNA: TGTGCCAGCAGCTCCCCGGGGGGCCGGGGTGGCTACACCTTC. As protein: CASSSPGGRGGYTF.

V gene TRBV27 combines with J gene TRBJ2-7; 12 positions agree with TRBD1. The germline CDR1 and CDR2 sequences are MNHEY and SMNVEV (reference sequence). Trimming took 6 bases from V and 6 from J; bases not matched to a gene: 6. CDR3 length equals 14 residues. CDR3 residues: CASSWGQGAGEQYV. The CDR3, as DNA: TGTGCCAGCAGCTGGGGACAGGGGGCGGGCGAGCAGTACGTC.

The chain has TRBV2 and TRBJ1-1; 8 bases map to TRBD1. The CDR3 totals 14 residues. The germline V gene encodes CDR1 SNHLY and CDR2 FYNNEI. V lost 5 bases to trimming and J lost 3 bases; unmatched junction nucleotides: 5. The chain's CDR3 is CASSFQQGDTEAFF. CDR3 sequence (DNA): TGTGCCAGCAGTTTTCAACAGGGGGACACTGAAGCTTTCTTT. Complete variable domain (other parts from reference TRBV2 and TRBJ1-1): EPEVTQTPSHQVTQMGQEVILRCVPISNHLYFYWYRQILGQKVEFLVSFYNNEISEKSEIFDDQFSVERPDGSNFTLKIRSTKLEDSAMYFCASSFQQGDTEAFFGQGTRLTVV.

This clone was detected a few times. As DNA, the CDR3 is TGTGCCAGCAGCCTAAAGTACGGGGTGAACACTGAAGCTTTCTTT. This codes for CASSLKYGVNTEAFF. V is TRBV21-1 and J is TRBJ1-1. TRBV21-1 is a pseudogene locus. The length of the CDR3 is 15 residues.

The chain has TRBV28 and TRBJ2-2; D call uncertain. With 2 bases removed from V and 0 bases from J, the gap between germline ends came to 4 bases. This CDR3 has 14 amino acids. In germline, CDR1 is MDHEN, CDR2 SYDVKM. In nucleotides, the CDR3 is TGTGCCAGCAGTTTACCGGCGAACACCGGGGAGCTGTTTTTT. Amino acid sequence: CASSLPANTGELFF.

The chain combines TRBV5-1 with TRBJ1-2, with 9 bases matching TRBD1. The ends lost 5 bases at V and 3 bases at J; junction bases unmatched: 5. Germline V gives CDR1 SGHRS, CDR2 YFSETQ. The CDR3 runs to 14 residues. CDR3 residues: CASRIQGADYGYTF. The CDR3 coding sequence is TGCGCCAGCAGGATACAGGGGGCGGACTATGGCTACACCTTC.

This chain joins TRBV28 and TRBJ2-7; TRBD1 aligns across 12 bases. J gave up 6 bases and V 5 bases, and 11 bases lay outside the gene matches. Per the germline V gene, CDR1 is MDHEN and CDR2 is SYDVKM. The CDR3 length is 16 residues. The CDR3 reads CASSPSAGTGGVEQYV. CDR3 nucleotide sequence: TGTGCCAGCAGTCCCTCGGCCGGGACAGGGGGCGTCGAGCAGTACGTC.

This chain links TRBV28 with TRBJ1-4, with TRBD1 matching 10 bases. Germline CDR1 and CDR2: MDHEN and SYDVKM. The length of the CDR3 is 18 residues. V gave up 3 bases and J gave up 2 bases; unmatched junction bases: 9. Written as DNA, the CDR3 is TGTGCCAGCAGTTTTCCACTGACAGGGGGCACGACTAATGAAAAACTGTTTTTT. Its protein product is CASSFPLTGGTTNEKLFF.

CDR3 amino acids: CASREPPGQGRYGYTF. CDR3 in DNA: TGTGCCAGCAGGGAACCACCCGGACAGGGGAGGTATGGCTACACCTTC. The chain recombines TRBV6-1 with TRBJ1-2; 9 bases match TRBD1. Germline values: CDR1 MNHNS, CDR2 SASEGT. The CDR3 sequence is 16 residues long. Trimming took 6 bases from V and 5 from J; bases not matched to a gene: 13.

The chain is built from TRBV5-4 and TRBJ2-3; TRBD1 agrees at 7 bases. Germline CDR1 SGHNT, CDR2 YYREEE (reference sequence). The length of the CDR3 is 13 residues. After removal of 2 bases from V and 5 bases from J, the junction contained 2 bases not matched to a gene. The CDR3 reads CASSFTGVDTQYF. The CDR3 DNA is TGTGCCAGCAGCTTCACAGGGGTAGATACGCAGTATTTT.

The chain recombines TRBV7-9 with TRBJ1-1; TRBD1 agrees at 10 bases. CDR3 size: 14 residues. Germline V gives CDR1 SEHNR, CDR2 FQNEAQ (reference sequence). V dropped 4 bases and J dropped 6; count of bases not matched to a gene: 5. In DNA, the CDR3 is TGTGCCAGCAGCTCGGCCGGGACAGGGGCTGAAGCTTTCTTT. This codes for CASSSAGTGAEAFF.